The 3 T cell receptor beta chains below were found in one sample sequenced in a study of blood T cell repertoires in COVID-19. The table came from immunoSEQ multiplex PCR; TCRdb's copy has only in-frame clones and leaves some out. The sample contains 110,000 to 150,000 clones, approximately 88% of which appear only once. The material sequenced was peripheral blood. These receptors originate from a woman in her forties or fifties with acute or convalescent COVID-19.

This clone was picked up one time. V is TRBV11-2 and J is TRBJ2-1; TRBD2 might be the D (6 bases). The CDR3 sequence is 15 residues long. Germline assignment: CDR1 SGHAT and CDR2 FQNNGV. Trimming stripped 0 bases from V and 2 bases from J, with 8 bases between. Here the CDR3 DNA reads TGTGCCAGCAGCTTAGAGGAGGGGACCTACAATGAGCAGTTCTTC. Residues: CASSLEEGTYNEQFF.

The genes are TRBV29-1 and TRBJ1-3; 8 positions match TRBD1. The length of the CDR3 is 15 residues. With 4 bases clipped from V and 1 base from J, the junction kept 6 bases outside the gene matches. CDR1 is SQVTM and CDR2 is ANQGSEA in the germline V gene. The CDR3 spells CSVAQGANSGNTIYF. CDR3 DNA: TGCAGCGTTGCCCAGGGGGCGAATTCTGGAAACACCATATATTTT.

V usage is TRBV9 and J usage is TRBJ2-6, with 7 bases matching TRBD2. Germline lookup yields CDR1 SGDLS and CDR2 YYNGEE. V dropped 1 base and J dropped 0; count of bases not matched to a gene: 16. The CDR3 runs 21 residues. The CDR3 loop reads CASSVTSSGALYLSGANVLTF. The CDR3 coding sequence is TGTGCCAGCAGCGTAACGTCTAGCGGCGCCCTTTACCTCTCTGGGGCCAACGTCCTGACTTTC.